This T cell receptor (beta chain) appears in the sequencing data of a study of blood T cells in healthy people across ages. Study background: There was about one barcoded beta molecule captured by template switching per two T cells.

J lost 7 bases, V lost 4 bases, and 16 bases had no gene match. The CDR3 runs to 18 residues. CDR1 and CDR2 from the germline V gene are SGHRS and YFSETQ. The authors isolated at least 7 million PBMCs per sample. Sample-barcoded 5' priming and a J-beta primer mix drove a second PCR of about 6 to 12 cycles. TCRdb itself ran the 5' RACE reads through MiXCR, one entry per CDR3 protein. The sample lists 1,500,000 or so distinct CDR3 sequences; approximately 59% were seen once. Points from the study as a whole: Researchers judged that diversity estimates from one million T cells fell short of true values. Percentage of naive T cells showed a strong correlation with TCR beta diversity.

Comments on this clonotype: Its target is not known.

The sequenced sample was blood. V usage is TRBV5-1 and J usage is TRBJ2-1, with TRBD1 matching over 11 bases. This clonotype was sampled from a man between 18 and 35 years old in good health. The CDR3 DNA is TGCGCCAGCAGCCCCAGGGACAGGGGGATAGGACGACGGAATGAGCAGTTCTTC. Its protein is CASSPRDRGIGRRNEQFF.